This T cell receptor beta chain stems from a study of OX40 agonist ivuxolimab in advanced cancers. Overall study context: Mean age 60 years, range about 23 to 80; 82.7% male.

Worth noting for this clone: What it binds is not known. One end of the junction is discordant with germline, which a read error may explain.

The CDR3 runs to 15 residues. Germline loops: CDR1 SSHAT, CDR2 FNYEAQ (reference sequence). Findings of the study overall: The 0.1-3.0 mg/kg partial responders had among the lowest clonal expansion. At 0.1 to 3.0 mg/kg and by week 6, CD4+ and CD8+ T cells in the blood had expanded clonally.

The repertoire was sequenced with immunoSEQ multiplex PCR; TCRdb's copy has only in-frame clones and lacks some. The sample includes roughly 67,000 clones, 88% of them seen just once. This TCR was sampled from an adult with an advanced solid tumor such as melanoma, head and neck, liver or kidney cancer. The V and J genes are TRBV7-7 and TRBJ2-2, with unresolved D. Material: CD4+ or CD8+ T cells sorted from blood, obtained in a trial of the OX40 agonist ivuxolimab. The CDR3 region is CASSSDGVNTGELFF. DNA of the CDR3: TGTGCTAGCAGCTCAGACGGAGTGAACACCGGGGAGCTGTTTTTT. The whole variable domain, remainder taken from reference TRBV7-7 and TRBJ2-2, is GAGVSQSPRYKVTKRGQDVTLRCDPISSHATLYWYQQALGQGPEFLTYFNYEAQPDKSGLPSDRFSAERPEGSISTLTIQRTEQRDSAMYRCASSSDGVNTGELFFGEGSRLTVL.